The TCR beta chain described here comes from a study of blood T cell repertoires in COVID-19. Study at large: The samples span acute and convalescent COVID-19 from the United States, Italy and Spain. Sample material is recorded as cDNA or gDNA derived from T cells, B-cell-depleted T cells, or PBMCs.

Authors' data handling: Reference gene primer amplification in the assay estimated nucleated cell counts. Profiled with immunoSEQ multiplex PCR; TCRdb holds only in-frame clones, not every one. V, J and clone size are taken as reported in that table, and D and trimming were inferred from the DNA itself. Found here are more than 110,000 clones, around nine tenths of them singletons; the top ten hold under 6.5%. CDR3 length equals 11 residues. Trimming took 5 bases from V and 4 from J, leaving 3 bases between them. Germline values: CDR1 SEHNR, CDR2 FQNEAQ (reference sequence). The rearrangement joins TRBV7-9 to TRBJ2-1; D ambiguous. This receptor was taken from a human donor in a cohort sampled during active COVID-19. Material for sequencing was peripheral blood. The CDR3 reads CASSPYNEQFF. In DNA, the CDR3 is TGTGCCAGCAGCCCATACAATGAGCAGTTCTTC.